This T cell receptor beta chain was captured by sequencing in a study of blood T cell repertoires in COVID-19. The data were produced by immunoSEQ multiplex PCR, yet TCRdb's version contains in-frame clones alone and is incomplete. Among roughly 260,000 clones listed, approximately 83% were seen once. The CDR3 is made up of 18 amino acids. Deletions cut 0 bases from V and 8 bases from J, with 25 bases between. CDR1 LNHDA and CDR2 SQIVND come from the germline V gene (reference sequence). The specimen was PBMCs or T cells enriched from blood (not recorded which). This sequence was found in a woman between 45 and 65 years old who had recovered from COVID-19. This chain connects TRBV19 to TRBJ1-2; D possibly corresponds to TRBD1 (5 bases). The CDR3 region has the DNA TGTGCCAGTAGTATAGATGTAACGGTCGCGGGACCAACTAAAGGCTACACCTTC. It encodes CASSIDVTVAGPTKGYTF.